Shown below are 3 T cell receptor beta chains from a single sample sequenced in a study of T cells in localized non-small cell lung cancer. The assay was immunoSEQ multiplex PCR, and TCRdb's table has in-frame clones only and misses some. The sample lists some 3,000 clones, approximately 39% occurring once. The material sequenced was normal lung tissue next to the tumor, taken before any cancer treatment. These receptors all stem from a woman aged 35 to 75 with stage I lung adenocarcinoma.

The chain joins TRBV15 to TRBJ2-3; TRBD2 agrees at 7 bases. This CDR3 region has 16 residues. Germline V gene lookup returns CDR1 LNHNV and CDR2 YYDKDF (reference sequence). The ends lost 1 base at V and 4 bases at J; junction bases unmatched: 8. CDR3 sequence (DNA): TGTGCCACCAGCAGAGGGGGTTCTAGCGGACCAGATACGCAGTATTTT. It encodes CATSRGGSSGPDTQYF. The variable domain in full, with the rest retrieved from reference TRBV15 and TRBJ2-3, is DAMVIQNPRYQVTQFGKPVTLSCSQTLNHNVMYWYQQKSSQAPKLLFHYYDKDFNNEADTPDNFQSRRPNTSFCFLDIRSPGLGDTAMYLCATSRGGSSGPDTQYFGPGTRLTVL.

This clone occurred once. This chain connects TRBV19 to TRBJ1-1, with D uncertain. Per the germline V gene, CDR1 is LNHDA and CDR2 is SQIVND (reference sequence). V gave up 7 bases and J gave up 6 bases, with 12 bases separating them. CDR3 size: 12 residues. CDR3 nucleotide sequence: TGTGCCAGTATTGGTGGTAGGCCTGAAGCTTTCTTT. This codes for CASIGGRPEAFF.

By share of the sample, this clone is medium-sized. The chain is built from TRBV7-2 and TRBJ1-1, with D hard to call. The CDR3 extends over 13 amino acids. V gave up 6 bases and J gave up 3 bases, with 11 bases separating them. CDR1 is SGHTA and CDR2 is FQGNSA in the germline V gene. CDR3 loop: CASSQREDTEAFF. CDR3 nucleotides: TGTGCCAGCAGTCAGAGGGAGGACACTGAAGCTTTCTTT.